These 2 T cell receptor beta chains were all obtained from the same sample, sequenced in a study of T cells after yellow fever vaccination. One entry per CDR3 protein results from TCRdb running MiXCR on the 5' RACE reads. There are roughly 250,000 distinct CDR3 sequences in the sample; over 10% occur only once, and about 0.51% lies in the top ten. Material: CD4+ T cells sorted from PBMCs, obtained 45 days after the yellow fever booster vaccination. These receptors came from a man in his thirties or forties who received the YFV17D yellow fever vaccine.

This clonotype was counted a few times. The V and J genes are TRBV20-1 and TRBJ1-4; D remains unclear. CDR1 DFQATT and CDR2 SNEGSKA come from the germline V gene (reference sequence). This CDR3 comprises 10 residues. The germline V and J ends were trimmed by 6 bases and 8 bases, with 7 bases remaining between them. The CDR3 coding sequence is TGCAGTGCGGTAAAAGAAAAACTGTTTTTT. It translates to CSAVKEKLFF.

J is TRBJ2-7 and V is TRBV3-1, with TRBD2 matching over 14 bases. This CDR3 has 16 residues. Germline V gene data show CDR1 as LGHDT and CDR2 as YNNKEL (reference sequence). Trimming removed 4 bases from V and 6 bases from J; junction bases left unmatched: 8. The CDR3 spells CASSLGLAGEPGEQYF. CDR3 nucleotide sequence: TGTGCCAGCAGCCTGGGACTAGCGGGGGAACCCGGCGAGCAGTACTTC.